These 15 T cell receptor beta chains originate from one sample sequenced in a study of shared clonotypes between healthy human individuals. Assay: immunoSEQ multiplex PCR; the TCRdb copy retains only in-frame clones and omits some. The profile shows around 2.5 million clones, more than 85% of them singletons. The sequenced sample was naive CD4+ T cells from PBMCs. Subset noted: CD45RA+ positively selected. These receptors came from a man aged 18 to 29 in good health. Some clones in this sample may be carry-over from other donors' samples.

The rearrangement uses TRBV28 and TRBJ2-1, with 7 bases that match TRBD2. The CDR3 covers 16 residues. V shed 7 bases, J shed 0 bases, and the junction held 9 bases outside the gene matches. Germline-derived CDR1 and CDR2 are MDHEN and SYDVKM. This chain's CDR3 is CASTGGGGSSYNEQFF. CDR3 coding DNA: TGTGCCAGCACCGGCGGGGGAGGCAGCTCCTACAATGAGCAGTTCTTC.

This chain uses TRBV5-1 with TRBJ2-3, with 7 bases that match TRBD2. Germline V gene sequence: CDR1 SGHRS, CDR2 YFSETQ. The V gene end was trimmed by 3 bases and the J gene end by 2 bases; junction bases not matched to a gene: 9. The CDR3 totals 16 residues. The DNA of the CDR3 is TGCGCCAGCAGCTCTCCGGGAGGAACAAACACAGATACGCAGTATTTT. This codes for CASSSPGGTNTDTQYF.

This chain joins TRBV30 and TRBJ2-3, with 9 positions matching TRBD1. Germline V gene sequence: CDR1 GTSNPN, CDR2 SVGIG (reference sequence). The J segment lost 5 bases and the V segment lost 0 bases, leaving 6 bases of the junction unmatched. The CDR3 covers 15 residues. The CDR3 DNA follows: TGTGCCTGGAGTGTAGGGACAGGGAGGGAAGATACGCAGTATTTT. Translation: CAWSVGTGREDTQYF.

The chain recombines TRBV5-6 with TRBJ2-7; 9 bases are a match to TRBD1. Germline values: CDR1 SGHDT, CDR2 YYEEEE. The CDR3 length is 15 residues. V was clipped by 4 bases and J by 4 bases; unmatched bases: 9. The CDR3 bases are TGTGCCAGCAGCCCCTCGACAGGGGGACTTTACGAGCAGTACTTC. Encoded protein: CASSPSTGGLYEQYF.

This chain connects TRBV11-1 to TRBJ2-2; TRBD2 is a possible D gene (5 bases). Deletions cut 2 bases from V and 6 bases from J, with 16 bases between. The CDR3 totals 16 residues. The germline CDR1 and CDR2 sequences are SGHAT and FQDESV (reference sequence). CDR3 residues: CASSLLVGDLAGELFF. CDR3 bases: TGTGCCAGCAGCTTATTGGTCGGGGATCTTGCCGGGGAGCTGTTTTTT.

The chain employs TRBV28 and TRBJ1-3; a possible D gene is TRBD1 (5 bases). The CDR3 loop spans 12 amino acids. V lost 5 bases, J lost 8 bases, and 10 bases lay in between. The germline CDR1 and CDR2 sequences are MDHEN and SYDVKM. CDR3 in amino acids: CASSRRGDTIYF. CDR3 DNA: TGTGCCAGCAGTCGCCGGGGGGACACCATATATTTT. Combining the CDR3 with reference TRBV28 and TRBJ1-3 gives the whole variable domain DVKVTQSSRYLVKRTGEKVFLECVQDMDHENMFWYRQDPGLGLRLIYFSYDVKMKEKGDIPEGYSVSREKKERFSLILESASTNQTSMYLCASSRRGDTIYFGEGSWLTVV.

The V gene is TRBV5-1, the J gene TRBJ2-2, with 10 positions matching TRBD1. The CDR3 extends over 15 amino acids. Germline loops: CDR1 SGHRS, CDR2 YFSETQ. Trimming took 4 bases from V and 6 from J; bases not matched to a gene: 6. CDR3 DNA sequence: TGCGCCAGCAGCCTACGACAGGGGGCGGCCGGGGAGCTGTTTTTT. It is translated as CASSLRQGAAGELFF.

The count of this clone is one. The chain recombines TRBV11-3 with TRBJ2-7, with TRBD2 as a possible D gene (6 bases). This CDR3 is 14 amino acids long. The V and J ends lost 5 bases and 2 bases respectively, with 13 bases between them. Looked up from germline, CDR1 is SGHNT and CDR2 is YENEEA. The CDR3 here is CASSNRDSAYEQYF. As DNA, the CDR3 is TGTGCCAGCAGCAACCGGGACTCGGCCTACGAGCAGTACTTC.

The chain carries TRBV2 and TRBJ1-2; possible D gene TRBD1, 5 bases. CDR3 size: 16 residues. Trimming pared 4 bases from V and 2 bases from J, leaving 17 bases between. CDR1 and CDR2 from the germline V gene are SNHLY and FYNNEI. CDR3 in DNA: TGTGCCAGCAGTGCCTCCCCAGGGAGGACAAACTATGGCTACACCTTC. Translating it yields CASSASPGRTNYGYTF.

The chain has TRBV19 and TRBJ1-2, with a possible D match to TRBD1 (5 bases). The CDR3 has 12 residues. Trimming stripped 6 bases from V and 6 bases from J, with 11 bases between. Per the germline V gene, CDR1 is LNHDA and CDR2 is SQIVND (reference sequence). CDR3 nucleotides: TGTGCCAGTAGGCAGCAGGGCCATGGCTACACCTTC. It codes for CASRQQGHGYTF. Together with reference TRBV19 and TRBJ1-2, the CDR3 gives the full variable domain: DGGITQSPKYLFRKEGQNVTLSCEQNLNHDAMYWYRQDPGQGLRLIYYSQIVNDFQKGDIAEGYSVSREKKESFPLTVTSAQKNPTAFYLCASRQQGHGYTFGSGTRLTVV.

V usage is TRBV4-1 and J usage is TRBJ1-1; unclear D gene. Trimming took off 0 bases at V and 2 bases at J, with 13 bases between the two ends. Germline CDR1 MGHRA, CDR2 YSYEKL. The CDR3 runs 16 residues. DNA of the CDR3: TGCGCCAGCAGCCAAGATAATCGGGCACTCAACACTGAAGCTTTCTTT. This encodes CASSQDNRALNTEAFF.

The chain carries TRBV7-3 and TRBJ2-2, with 8 nucleotides matching TRBD1. The CDR3 is 15 amino acids. The germline gives CDR1 SGHTA, CDR2 FQGTGA. Trimming cost V 6 bases and J 2 bases; bases outside gene matches: 5. CDR3 nucleotides: TGTGCCAGCAGTCTCAGGGGGCCCAACACCGGGGAGCTGTTTTTT. Translated: CASSLRGPNTGELFF.

V gene TRBV10-3 combines with J gene TRBJ1-3; a weak D match, TRBD1 (5 bases). Germline V gene data show CDR1 as ENHRY and CDR2 as SYGVKD. This CDR3 has 16 amino acids. The V gene lost 0 bases and the J gene lost 7 bases, with 16 bases spanning the gap. CDR3 bases: TGTGCCATCAGTGAGTCCCAGGCGGGGACGGCCAACACCATATATTTT. Translating it yields CAISESQAGTANTIYF.

The chain couples TRBV28 to TRBJ2-1, with 12 bases matching TRBD2. CDR3 length: 15 amino acids. Germline lookup yields CDR1 MDHEN and CDR2 SYDVKM. J gave up 7 bases and V 8 bases, and 9 bases lay outside the gene matches. CDR3 in DNA: TGTGCCAGCCATCGACTAGCGGGAGTTTGGAATGAGCAGTTCTTC. Amino acid sequence: CASHRLAGVWNEQFF.

This clone came up a few times. The chain is built from TRBV4-1 and TRBJ1-5; 7 bases match TRBD1. This CDR3 is built from 15 residues. Trimming at V came to 0 bases and at J to 4 bases, leaving 3 bases not matched to a gene. Germline assignment: CDR1 MGHRA and CDR2 YSYEKL. As DNA, the CDR3 is TGCGCCAGCAGCCAAGAGGACAGGCCGAATCAGCCCCAGCATTTT. Translating gives CASSQEDRPNQPQHF.